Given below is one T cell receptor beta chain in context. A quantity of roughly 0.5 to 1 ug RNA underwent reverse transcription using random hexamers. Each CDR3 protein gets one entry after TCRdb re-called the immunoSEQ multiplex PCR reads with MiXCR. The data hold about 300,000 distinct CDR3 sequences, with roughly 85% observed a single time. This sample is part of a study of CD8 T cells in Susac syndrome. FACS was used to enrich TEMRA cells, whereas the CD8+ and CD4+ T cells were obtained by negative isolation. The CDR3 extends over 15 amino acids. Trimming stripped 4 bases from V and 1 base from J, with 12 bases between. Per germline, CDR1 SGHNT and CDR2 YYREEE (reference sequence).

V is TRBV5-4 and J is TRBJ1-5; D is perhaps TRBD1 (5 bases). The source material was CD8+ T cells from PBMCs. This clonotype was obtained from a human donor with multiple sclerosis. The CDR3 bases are TGTGCCAGCAGCACAGGACCGCTCAGCAATCAGCCCCAGCATTTT. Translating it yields CASSTGPLSNQPQHF.